Listed below are T cell receptor beta chains from one sample, sequenced in a study of blood T cell repertoires in COVID-19. Measured with immunoSEQ multiplex PCR; TCRdb has only the in-frame clones, and not every one. This table has 50,000 or so clones, 83% appearing once. The source material was peripheral blood. These receptors were collected from a man aged 35 to 55 with acute or convalescent COVID-19. Each CDR3 is given with its conserved first and last residue. A D gene is named only where the DNA matches it firmly. Rows give clone size only sometimes, using once, few, many, or a class for an expanded clone.

d_gene	abundance	v_gene	j_gene	CDR3aa	CDR3nt
TRBD1	NA	TRBV18	TRBJ1-1	CASSVDRANTEAFF	TGTGCCAGCTCAGTCGACAGGGCGAACACTGAAGCTTTCTTT
NA	once	TRBV27	TRBJ2-1	CASSSQGSSYNEQFF	TGTGCCAGCAGTTCCCAGGGGAGCTCCTACAATGAGCAGTTCTTC
TRBD2	NA	TRBV6-4	TRBJ2-3	CASSDSDSGGSGADTQYF	TGTGCCAGCAGTGACTCGGACAGCGGGGGGAGCGGGGCAGATACGCAGTATTTT
TRBD1	NA	TRBV10-3	TRBJ2-3	CAISDGRGRRLSTDTQYF	TGTGCCATCAGTGACGGCAGGGGGCGTCGACTTAGCACAGATACGCAGTATTTT
TRBD1	few	TRBV27	TRBJ1-1	CASSPRDRVGRAFF	TGTGCCAGCAGTCCCCGGGACAGGGTGGGAAGAGCTTTCTTT
TRBD1	NA	TRBV24-1	TRBJ2-1	CATSDPGTGGYNEQFF	TGTGCCACCAGTGACCCCGGGACAGGGGGCTACAATGAGCAGTTCTTC
NA	few	TRBV2	TRBJ2-3	CASSGGTASTDTQYF	TGTGCCAGCAGTGGGGGGACTGCTAGCACAGATACGCAGTATTTT
NA	NA	TRBV19	TRBJ1-5	CASSAPEGMKPQHF	TGTGCCAGTAGTGCGCCGGAGGGGATGAAGCCCCAGCATTTT
TRBD1	once	TRBV14	TRBJ2-2	CASSLWDRDDGELFF	TGTGCCAGCAGCCTATGGGACAGGGACGACGGGGAGCTGTTTTTT
TRBD1	NA	TRBV19	TRBJ1-2	CASSIGWDSNYGYTF	TGTGCCAGTAGTATTGGGTGGGACAGCAACTATGGCTACACCTTC
NA	NA	TRBV24-1	TRBJ2-1	CATRARLNNEQFF	TGTGCCACCAGGGCTAGACTTAACAATGAGCAGTTCTTC
NA	NA	TRBV2	TRBJ1-2	CASTAGGVYGYTF	TGTGCCAGCACGGCGGGGGGCGTCTATGGCTACACCTTC
TRBD1	NA	TRBV28	TRBJ2-7	CASSLGTVYEQYF	TGTGCCAGCAGTTTAGGGACAGTCTACGAGCAGTACTTC
TRBD2	NA	TRBV20-1	TRBJ2-3	CSASPGTSSDTQYF	TGCAGTGCTAGTCCCGGGACTAGCTCAGATACGCAGTATTTT
NA	few	TRBV7-9	TRBJ2-1	CASSLALTTYNEQFF	TGTGCCAGCAGCTTAGCGTTGACTACCTACAATGAGCAGTTCTTC
NA	few	TRBV7-2	TRBJ2-6	CASSLGASGANVLTF	TGTGCCAGCAGCTTAGGGGCCTCTGGGGCCAACGTCCTGACTTTC
NA	NA	TRBV7-2	TRBJ1-3	CASSQGTANTIYF	TGTGCCAGCAGTCAGGGTACTGCAAACACCATATATTTT
NA	NA	TRBV19	TRBJ1-1	CASSIDRGGFGTEAFF	TGTGCCAGTAGTATAGACAGGGGTGGCTTCGGCACTGAAGCTTTCTTT
TRBD2	NA	TRBV9	TRBJ2-3	CASSVGGRVNTDTQYF	TGTGCCAGCAGCGTAGGCGGGAGGGTCAACACAGATACGCAGTATTTT
NA	NA	TRBV7-9	TRBJ2-1	CASSYARGEQFF	TGTGCCAGCAGCTACGCCCGGGGTGAGCAGTTCTTC
NA	NA	TRBV9	TRBJ2-7	CASSVGQRTYEQYF	TGTGCCAGCAGCGTAGGGCAGCGCACCTACGAGCAGTACTTC
TRBD1	NA	TRBV5-1	TRBJ1-1	CASSLPGQGATEAFF	TGCGCCAGCAGCTTGCCTGGACAGGGGGCCACTGAAGCTTTCTTT
NA	NA	TRBV2	TRBJ1-1	CASRDRTTEAFF	TGTGCCAGCAGGGACAGAACCACTGAAGCTTTCTTT
NA	NA	TRBV5-3	TRBJ1-4	CARSLEAEGEKLFF	TGTGCCAGAAGCTTAGAGGCGGAGGGGGAAAAACTGTTTTTT
NA	NA	TRBV5-5	TRBJ1-5	CASSSLQGNQPQHF	TGTGCCAGCAGCTCGCTCCAGGGGAACCAGCCCCAGCATTTT
TRBD1	NA	TRBV5-1	TRBJ1-2	CASSPGTGGVGYTF	TGCGCCAGCAGCCCCGGGACAGGGGGGGTAGGCTACACCTTC
NA	NA	TRBV4-1	TRBJ1-1	CASSQDVLNPREAFF	TGCGCCAGCAGCCAAGATGTTCTCAATCCCAGGGAAGCTTTCTTT
NA	NA	TRBV18	TRBJ1-1	CASSLATGQGTEAFF	TGTGCCAGCTCACTCGCAACGGGGCAGGGGACTGAAGCTTTCTTT
TRBD1	NA	TRBV5-1	TRBJ1-5	CASSLGQGAGNQPQHF	TGCGCCAGCAGCTTGGGACAGGGGGCTGGCAATCAGCCCCAGCATTTT
NA	NA	TRBV10-2	TRBJ2-7	CASIGDLSSYEQYF	TGCGCCAGCATAGGGGACTTGAGCTCCTACGAGCAGTACTTC
NA	NA	TRBV3-1/TRBV3-2	TRBJ1-6	CASSHRTPGSPLHF	TGTGCCAGCAGCCATAGGACACCCGGTTCACCCCTCCACTTT
NA	NA	TRBV12-3/TRBV12-4	TRBJ1-6	CASSGTGNSPLHF	TGTGCCAGCAGCGGCACAGGGAATTCACCCCTCCACTTT
NA	NA	TRBV30	TRBJ1-1	CAWSLGTDTEAFF	TGTGCCTGGAGCTTGGGTACAGACACTGAAGCTTTCTTT